This T cell receptor beta chain is drawn from a study of cytomegalovirus exposure and HLA in healthy donors. V was cut by 5 bases and J by 4 bases, with 9 bases left in between. Germline CDR1 and CDR2: SGHDN and FVKESK. The CDR3 totals 14 residues. 60 Vbeta and 13 Jbeta primers were used in PCR. Data came from immunoSEQ multiplex PCR; TCRdb stores just in-frame clones and leaves some out. The sample has 150,000 to 200,000 clones, around 86% seen once. Sequencing was done on a sample of PBMCs. The chain employs TRBV14 and TRBJ1-6, with D possibly matching TRBD1 (6 bases). The receptor was derived from a young woman in good health and CMV-seronegative. CDR3 DNA sequence: TGTGCCAGCAGCGTGACAGGTTATAATTCACCCCTCCACTTT. Encoded protein: CASSVTGYNSPLHF. Filled out from reference TRBV14 and TRBJ1-6, the complete variable domain reads EAGVTQFPSHSVIEKGQTVTLRCDPISGHDNLYWYRRVMGKEIKFLLHFVKESKQDESGMPNNRFLAERTGGTYSTLKVQPAELEDSGVYFCASSVTGYNSPLHFGNGTRLTVT.